The subject of this entry is one T cell receptor (beta chain). The sample belongs to a study of blood T cell repertoires in COVID-19. Some clones are missing from TCRdb's copy, which holds only in-frame ones; the method was immunoSEQ multiplex PCR. The table has about 220,000 clones, over 75% seen once. Sample: PBMCs or T cells enriched from blood (not recorded which). The origin of this receptor is a woman aged 55-70 years who had recovered from COVID-19.

The CDR3 nucleotides read TGTGCCAGTAGTATGGGAGGGCGCAGAAACACCATATATTTT. Protein sequence: CASSMGGRRNTIYF. This sequence joins TRBV19 and TRBJ1-3, with unresolved D. The CDR3 extends over 14 amino acids. The V gene lost 3 bases and the J gene lost 5 bases, with 11 bases spanning the gap. Germline values: CDR1 LNHDA, CDR2 SQIVND (reference sequence). The full variable domain, completed using reference TRBV19 and TRBJ1-3, is DGGITQSPKYLFRKEGQNVTLSCEQNLNHDAMYWYRQDPGQGLRLIYYSQIVNDFQKGDIAEGYSVSREKKESFPLTVTSAQKNPTAFYLCASSMGGRRNTIYFGEGSWLTVV.